The T cell receptor beta chain under discussion was sequenced for a study of patients and donors after allogeneic stem cell transplantation. MiXCR was run by TCRdb on the RT-PCR reads, yielding one entry per CDR3 protein. The table lists under 200,000 distinct CDR3 sequences, approximately 28% of them singletons. V was clipped by 3 bases and J by 8 bases; unmatched bases: 6. Germline V gives CDR1 MGHDK, CDR2 SYGVNS. CDR3 length: 13 amino acids. This sequence was found in a human donor who was either an allogeneic HSCT recipient or a stem cell or donor lymphocyte infusion donor (not recorded which). It is not recorded whose cells these are; they may come from a transplant donor. The chain couples TRBV25-1 to TRBJ1-2, with TRBD1 identical over 7 bases. Sequences were obtained from blood, either unsorted or a sorted T cell fraction (not recorded which). CDR3 sequence: CASSDDRAVGYTF. In DNA, the CDR3 is TGTGCCAGCAGTGACGACAGGGCAGTCGGCTACACCTTC.